Reported below is one TCR beta chain. Its specificity is not known. The data were obtained in a study of CD8 T cells in ankylosing spondylitis. TCRdb re-called the 5' RACE reads through MiXCR, storing one row per CDR3 protein. The data hold over 150,000 distinct CDR3 sequences, with 18% observed a single time. Study conclusions and caveats: Apparently characteristic of ankylosing spondylitis blood was a TCR beta motif (about 8 highly homologous variants).

This CDR3 contains 17 residues. Germline V gene lookup returns CDR1 DFQATT and CDR2 SNEGSKA (reference sequence). V shed 2 bases and J shed 5 bases, with 22 bases lying between them. Sequenced: blood, either unsorted or a sorted T cell fraction (not recorded which). The receptor's source is a male donor aged 5-30 years with ankylosing spondylitis or in good health (not recorded which). The gene calls are TRBV20-1 and TRBJ1-5; D is perhaps TRBD1 (6 bases). The CDR3 DNA follows: TGCAGTGCTAGACATCGAGGGGGTCACATCGTCCATCAGCCCCAGCATTTT. Residues: CSARHRGGHIVHQPQHF.